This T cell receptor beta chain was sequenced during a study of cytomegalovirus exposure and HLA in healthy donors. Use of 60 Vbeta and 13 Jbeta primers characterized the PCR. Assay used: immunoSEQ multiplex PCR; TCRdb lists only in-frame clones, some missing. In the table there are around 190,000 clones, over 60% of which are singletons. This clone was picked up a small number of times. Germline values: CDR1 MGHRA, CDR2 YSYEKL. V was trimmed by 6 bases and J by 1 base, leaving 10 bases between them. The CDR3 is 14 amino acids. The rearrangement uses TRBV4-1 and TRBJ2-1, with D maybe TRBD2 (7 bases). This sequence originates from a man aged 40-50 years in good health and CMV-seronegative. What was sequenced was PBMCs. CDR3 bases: TGCGCCAGCAGAGGGGGGGGATCCTACAATGAGCAGTTCTTC. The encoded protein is CASRGGGSYNEQFF.